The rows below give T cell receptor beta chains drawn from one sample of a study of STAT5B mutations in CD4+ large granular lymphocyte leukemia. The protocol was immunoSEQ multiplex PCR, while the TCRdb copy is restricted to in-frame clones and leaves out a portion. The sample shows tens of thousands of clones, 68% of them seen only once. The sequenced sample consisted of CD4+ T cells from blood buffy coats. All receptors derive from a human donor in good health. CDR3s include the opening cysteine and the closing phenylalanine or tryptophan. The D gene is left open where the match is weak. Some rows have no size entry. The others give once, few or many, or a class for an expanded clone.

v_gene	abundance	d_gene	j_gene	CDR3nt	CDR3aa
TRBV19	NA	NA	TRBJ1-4	TGTGCCAGCTCCCTGGGGCTTTATGAAAAACTGTTTTTT	CASSLGLYEKLFF
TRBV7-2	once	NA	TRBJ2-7	TGTGCCAGCAGCTTAAGACAGGTGCAGTACTTC	CASSLRQVQYF
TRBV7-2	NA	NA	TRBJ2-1	TGTGCCAGCAGCTTGACCGGGGGACTCTACAATGAGCAGTTCTTC	CASSLTGGLYNEQFF
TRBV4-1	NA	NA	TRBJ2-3	TGCGCCAGCAGCCAAGTTGGGCAGCAGGGCCAGTATTTT	CASSQVGQQGQYF
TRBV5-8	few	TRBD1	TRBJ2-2	TGTGCCAGCAGCTACCGCCTGACAGGGGGAACCGGGGAGCTGTTTTTT	CASSYRLTGGTGELFF
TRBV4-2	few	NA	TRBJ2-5	TGTGCCAGCAGCCAACTAGCAGAGACCCAGTACTTC	CASSQLAETQYF
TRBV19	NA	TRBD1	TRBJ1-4	TGTGCCAGTAGTCTACGACAGGGGGAAGGCCCTCTTAATGAAAAACTGTTTTTT	CASSLRQGEGPLNEKLFF
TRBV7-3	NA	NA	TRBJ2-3	TGTGCCAGCAGCCTACAAGGGGGCCCCGGAGGGGCAGATACGCAGTATTTT	CASSLQGGPGGADTQYF
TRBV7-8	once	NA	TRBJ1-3	TGTGCCAGCAGCATGGCCAACAGGGCTGGAAACACCATATATTTT	CASSMANRAGNTIYF
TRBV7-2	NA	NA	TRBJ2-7	TGTGCCAGCAGCTTCAACAGGGGGGGCGAGCAGTACTTC	CASSFNRGGEQYF
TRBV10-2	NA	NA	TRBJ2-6	TGCGCCAGCAGGGAACAGGGAGGTGGGGCCAACGTCCTGACTTTC	CASREQGGGANVLTF
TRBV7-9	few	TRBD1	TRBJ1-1	TGTGCCAGCAGCGGCAGGACAGGGAAAACTGAAGCTTTCTTT	CASSGRTGKTEAFF
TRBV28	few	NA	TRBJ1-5	TGTGCCAGCAGCCAGGGTTATAGCAATCAGCCCCAGCATTTT	CASSQGYSNQPQHF
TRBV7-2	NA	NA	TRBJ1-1	TGTGCCAGCAGAACCGGCCCGGAGTACGTCGAAGCTTTCTTT	CASRTGPEYVEAFF
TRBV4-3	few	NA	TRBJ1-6	TGCGCCAGCAGCCAAGAGCCGGGCCTCTCCTATAATTCACCCCTCCACTTT	CASSQEPGLSYNSPLHF
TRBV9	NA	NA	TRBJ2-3	TGTGCCAGCAGCGGAACTAGCACCTACAACACAGATACGCAGTATTTT	CASSGTSTYNTDTQYF
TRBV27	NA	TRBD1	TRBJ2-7	TGTGCCAGCAGTTTAGGGGACAGGGTCGGCTACGAGCAGTACTTC	CASSLGDRVGYEQYF
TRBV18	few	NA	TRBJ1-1	TGTGCCAGCTCACCGGGACGGTTGAACACTGAAGCTTTCTTT	CASSPGRLNTEAFF
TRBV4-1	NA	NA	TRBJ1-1	TGCGCCAGCAGCCAACAAGATATCATGGTAAGGAGCACTGAAGCTTTCTTT	CASSQQDIMVRSTEAFF
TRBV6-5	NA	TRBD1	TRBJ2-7	TGTGCCAGCACCCGGTACAGGGGTCAGGGGGAGCAGTACTTC	CASTRYRGQGEQYF
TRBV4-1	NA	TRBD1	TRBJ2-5	TGCGCCAGCAGCCATAGGACAGGGAGATTTTCACAAGAGACCCAGTACTTC	CASSHRTGRFSQETQYF
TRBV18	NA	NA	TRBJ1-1	TGTGCCAGCCAAGGGGGGGCAAACACTGAAGCTTTCTTT	CASQGGANTEAFF
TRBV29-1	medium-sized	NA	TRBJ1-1	TGCAGCGTTGTGGCTTTGAACACTGAAGCTTTCTTT	CSVVALNTEAFF
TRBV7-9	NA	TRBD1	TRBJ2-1	TGTGCCAGCAGCTCCACAGGGGGCGCGGGGGTCCGGGTTGAGCAGTTCTTC	CASSSTGGAGVRVEQFF
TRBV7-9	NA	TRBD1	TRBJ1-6	TGTGCCAGCAGCACGGGGACAGATAAGAATTCACCCCTCCACTTT	CASSTGTDKNSPLHF
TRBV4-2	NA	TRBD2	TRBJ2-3	TGTGCCAGCAGCCCTCGGACTAGCGGGGGGGCCGGGGATACGCAGTATTTT	CASSPRTSGGAGDTQYF
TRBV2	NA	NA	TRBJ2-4	TGTGCCAGCAGTGAACAAGGGGCCCTAGCCAAAAACATTCAGTACTTC	CASSEQGALAKNIQYF
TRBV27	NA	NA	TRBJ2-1	TGTGCCAGCAGTTTAAGACCGGGGCTCTACAATGAGCAGTTCTTC	CASSLRPGLYNEQFF
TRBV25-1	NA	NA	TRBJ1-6	TGTGCCAGCAGAATGCTAGACCACTCCTATAATTCACCCCTCCACTTT	CASRMLDHSYNSPLHF
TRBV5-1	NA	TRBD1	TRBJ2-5	TGCGCCAGCAGCAGGACAGGTCAGCAAGAGACCCAGTACTTC	CASSRTGQQETQYF
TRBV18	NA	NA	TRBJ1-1	TGTGCCAGCTCACTGGGATCGCAGGGCATGAACACTGAAGCTTTCTTT	CASSLGSQGMNTEAFF
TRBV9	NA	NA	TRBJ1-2	TGTGCCAGCAGCGTAGCTCCAGCCAACTATGGCTACACCTTC	CASSVAPANYGYTF
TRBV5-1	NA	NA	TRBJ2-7	TGCGCCAGCTCCAAAACGGGGGTCGCGGTCGAGCAGTACTTC	CASSKTGVAVEQYF
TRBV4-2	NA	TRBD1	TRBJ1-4	TGTGCCAGCAGCCAAGTGACAGGGAGGGGGCCAACTAATGAAAAACTGTTTTTT	CASSQVTGRGPTNEKLFF
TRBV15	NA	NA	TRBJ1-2	TGTGCCACCTCTCAAGGGGAGCACTATGGCTACACCTTC	CATSQGEHYGYTF
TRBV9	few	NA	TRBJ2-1	TGTGCCAGCAGCTACCGGGACGGATTCTCCTACAATGAGCAGTTCTTC	CASSYRDGFSYNEQFF
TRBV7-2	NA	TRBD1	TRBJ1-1	TGTGCCAGCAGCGGGACAGGGAGGGTTGAAGCTTTCTTT	CASSGTGRVEAFF
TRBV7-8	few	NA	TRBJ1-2	TGTGCCAGCAGCTTAGCACTTGCTGGCTACACCTTC	CASSLALAGYTF
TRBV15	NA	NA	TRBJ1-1	TGTGCCACCAGCAGAAACAGGGTTGGGGAGAACACTGAAGCTTTCTTT	CATSRNRVGENTEAFF
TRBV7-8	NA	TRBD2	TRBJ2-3	TGTGCCAGCAGCCGAGCGGGGGGGCCAGATACGCAGTATTTT	CASSRAGGPDTQYF
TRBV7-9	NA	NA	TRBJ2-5	TGTGCCAGCAGCTCCTGGACAGAAAAAGAGACCCAGTACTTC	CASSSWTEKETQYF
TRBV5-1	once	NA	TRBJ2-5	TGCGCCAGCAGCTTCGGGAAGCAAGAGACCCAGTACTTC	CASSFGKQETQYF